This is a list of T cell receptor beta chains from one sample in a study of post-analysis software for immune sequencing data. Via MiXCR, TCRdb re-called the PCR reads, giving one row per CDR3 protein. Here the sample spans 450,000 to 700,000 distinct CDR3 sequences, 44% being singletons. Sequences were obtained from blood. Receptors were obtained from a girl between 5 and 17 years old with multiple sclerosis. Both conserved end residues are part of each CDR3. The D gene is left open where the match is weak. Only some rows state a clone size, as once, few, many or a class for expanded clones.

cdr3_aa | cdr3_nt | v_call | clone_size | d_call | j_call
CASSSRLATYNEQFF | TGTGCCAGCAGCTCCCGACTAGCGACCTACAATGAGCAGTTCTTC | TRBV5-5 | few | TRBD2 | TRBJ2-1
CASSDSPLAEQYF | TGTGCCAGCAGTGACAGCCCCTTAGCGGAGCAGTACTTC | TRBV6-5 | few | NA | TRBJ2-7
CATSDYSGRSNEQFF | TGTGCCACCAGTGATTATAGCGGGAGAAGTAATGAGCAGTTCTTC | TRBV24-1 | NA | TRBD2 | TRBJ2-1
CSILRAPQETQYF | TGTTCCATCCTTAGAGCTCCTCAAGAGACCCAGTACTTC | TRBV29-1 | NA | NA | TRBJ2-5
CASSTTVHEQYF | TGCGCCAGCAGCACGACAGTCCACGAGCAGTACTTC | TRBV5-1 | NA | NA | TRBJ2-7
CASSPRDTTYEQYF | TGCGCCAGCAGTCCACGGGACACCACCTACGAGCAGTACTTC | TRBV10-2 | NA | NA | TRBJ2-7
CASSYSQRAPYEQYF | TGTGCCAGCAGTTACTCCCAGCGGGCTCCCTACGAGCAGTACTTC | TRBV6-5 | NA | NA | TRBJ2-7
CASSPGQGACYEQYF | TGTGCCAGCAGCCCCGGGCAGGGGGCTTGCTACGAGCAGTACTTC | TRBV7-9 | few | TRBD1 | TRBJ2-7
CASSVRSLTDTQYF | TGTGCCAGCAGCGTCAGGAGTTTGACAGATACGCAGTATTTT | TRBV9 | NA | NA | TRBJ2-3
CASSAIILTDTQYF | TGCGCCAGCAGCGCGATTATACTCACAGATACGCAGTATTTT | TRBV5-1 | NA | NA | TRBJ2-3
CASSLPRREQFF | TGTGCCAGCAGTTTACCCCGACGTGAGCAGTTCTTC | TRBV28 | NA | NA | TRBJ2-1
CASSFSVGSNQPQHF | TGTGCCAGCAGTTTCAGCGTAGGAAGCAATCAGCCCCAGCATTTT | TRBV12-3/TRBV12-4 | few | NA | TRBJ1-5
CASSYGQPQSSYNEQFF | TGTGCCAGCAGTTACGGACAGCCTCAAAGCTCCTACAATGAGCAGTTCTTC | TRBV6-5 | NA | NA | TRBJ2-1
CASRPGRFYYGYTF | TGTGCCAGCAGGCCGGGGAGATTTTACTATGGCTACACCTTC | TRBV12-3/TRBV12-4 | NA | NA | TRBJ1-2
CASSSRLTSTINNEQFF | TGTGCCAGCAGCTCCCGATTGACTAGCACTATCAACAATGAGCAGTTCTTC | TRBV7-2 | many | TRBD2 | TRBJ2-1
CASIPTEPLGEQYF | TGTGCCAGCATCCCGACGGAGCCCCTCGGCGAGCAGTACTTC | TRBV28 | few | NA | TRBJ2-7
CASSRPGDLGGKKDTQYF | TGTGCCAGCAGCCGCCCCGGGGACTTGGGGGGTAAAAAGGATACGCAGTATTTT | TRBV7-9 | NA | NA | TRBJ2-3
CASSLEQGLYGYTF | TGTGCCAGCAGCTTAGAACAGGGGCTCTATGGCTACACCTTC | TRBV7-2 | NA | TRBD1 | TRBJ1-2
CASSYSGRTYEQYF | TGTGCCAGCAGTTACTCCGGACGGACCTACGAGCAGTACTTC | TRBV6-5 | NA | NA | TRBJ2-7
CAISESTSSYGYTF | TGTGCCATCAGTGAGTCGACGAGTTCCTATGGCTACACCTTC | TRBV10-3 | NA | NA | TRBJ1-2
CASTDRRSNQPQHF | TGTGCCAGCACGGACAGACGGAGCAATCAGCCCCAGCATTTT | TRBV28 | NA | NA | TRBJ1-5
CASSRTGTGSLGDTF | TGTGCCAGCAGCCGAACCGGGACAGGGTCTCTCGGAGACACCTTC | TRBV12-3/TRBV12-4 | few | TRBD1 | TRBJ1-2
CASSQGPSGAGTDTQYF | TGTGCCAGCAGCCAAGGACCTAGCGGGGCTGGCACAGATACGCAGTATTTT | TRBV4-2 | NA | TRBD2 | TRBJ2-3
CASSPRGMASNEQFF | TGTGCCAGCAGCCCGAGGGGTATGGCTAGCAATGAGCAGTTCTTC | TRBV7-2 | NA | NA | TRBJ2-1
CASSLRQEQETQYF | TGTGCCAGCAGCTTACGGCAGGAACAAGAGACCCAGTACTTC | TRBV7-9 | few | NA | TRBJ2-5
CASSLRADNSNQPQHF | TGTGCCAGCAGTTTAAGGGCAGATAATAGCAATCAGCCCCAGCATTTT | TRBV12-3/TRBV12-4 | NA | NA | TRBJ1-5
CASSVLAGGDRSNEQFF | TGTGCCAGTAGTGTACTAGCGGGAGGGGATCGGTCCAATGAGCAGTTCTTC | TRBV19 | NA | TRBD2 | TRBJ2-1
CASSDGGSPYNEQFF | TGTGCCAGCAGTGACGGTGGGAGCCCTTACAATGAGCAGTTCTTC | TRBV6-4 | NA | NA | TRBJ2-1
CSPVESPRARYEQYF | TGCAGTCCTGTGGAGAGCCCTCGCGCCCGGTACGAGCAGTACTTC | TRBV20-1 | NA | NA | TRBJ2-7
CASSLEMSAVGLEQYF | TGTGCCAGCAGCTTGGAGATGTCAGCGGTTGGGCTAGAGCAGTACTTC | TRBV7-2 | NA | NA | TRBJ2-5
CASRPGGPDTQYF | TGTGCCAGCAGGCCGGGGGGGCCCGATACGCAGTATTTT | TRBV12-3/TRBV12-4 | few | TRBD2 | TRBJ2-3
CASTFGGGNQPQHF | TGTGCCAGCACTTTTGGCGGCGGCAATCAGCCCCAGCATTTT | TRBV7-9 | NA | NA | TRBJ1-5
CASSPLTSGGGEQFF | TGTGCCAGCAGTCCATTGACTAGCGGGGGTGGTGAGCAGTTCTTC | TRBV6-5 | few | TRBD2 | TRBJ2-1
CRVTDRHNEQFF | TGCAGGGTGACGGACAGACACAATGAGCAGTTCTTC | TRBV29-1 | few | NA | TRBJ2-1
CASSPQGNGAYGYTF | TGTGCCAGCAGTCCACAGGGTAATGGTGCCTATGGCTACACCTTC | TRBV6-5 | few | NA | TRBJ1-2
CSVSLAGAPEQYF | TGCAGCGTCTCCTTAGCGGGAGCTCCCGAGCAGTACTTC | TRBV29-1 | few | TRBD2 | TRBJ2-7
CSASSGGMNTEAFF | TGCAGTGCTTCCTCCGGGGGAATGAACACTGAAGCTTTCTTT | TRBV20-1 | NA | NA | TRBJ1-1
CASSLVGGYEQYF | TGTGCCAGCAGCCTCGTGGGCGGCTACGAGCAGTACTTC | TRBV7-9 | many | NA | TRBJ2-7
CASSRWSSGDLAKNIQYF | TGTGCCAGCAGTCGGTGGTCTAGCGGGGACTTAGCCAAAAACATTCAGTACTTC | TRBV12-3/TRBV12-4 | NA | TRBD2 | TRBJ2-4
CASSPSGFRQADTQYF | TGTGCCAGCAGTCCTAGCGGGTTCCGACAGGCAGATACGCAGTATTTT | TRBV6-5 | few | TRBD2 | TRBJ2-3
CASSSQGGYTF | TGTGCCAGCAGTTCCCAGGGTGGCTACACCTTC | TRBV6-5 | NA | NA | TRBJ1-2
CASSLTDYSPLHF | TGTGCCAGCAGTTTGACAGATTATTCACCCCTCCACTTT | TRBV12-3/TRBV12-4 | few | NA | TRBJ1-6
CAISESVGGGNYGYTF | TGTGCCATCAGTGAGTCGGTCGGGGGAGGCAACTATGGCTACACCTTC | TRBV10-3 | few | NA | TRBJ1-2
CASRTGQQNEKLFF | TGCGCCAGCAGGACGGGACAGCAAAATGAAAAACTGTTTTTT | TRBV5-1 | NA | TRBD1 | TRBJ1-4
CSSGLAGRGNIQYF | TGCAGTTCGGGACTAGCGGGGAGGGGGAACATTCAGTACTTC | TRBV20-1 | NA | TRBD2 | TRBJ2-4
CASSQNQPQHF | TGTGCCAGCAGTCAGAATCAGCCCCAGCATTTT | TRBV6-6 | NA | NA | TRBJ1-5
CSAPDFNGTVRSYEQYF | TGCAGTGCTCCTGATTTTAATGGGACAGTGAGATCCTACGAGCAGTACTTC | TRBV20-1 | NA | TRBD1 | TRBJ2-7
CASSDHRSSYEQYF | TGCGCCAGCAGTGACCACAGGAGTTCCTACGAGCAGTACTTC | TRBV10-1 | NA | NA | TRBJ2-7
CASSWGEHF | TGTGCCAGCAGTTGGGGGGAGCATTTT | TRBV6-6 | NA | NA | TRBJ1-5